This note documents a single T cell receptor beta chain sequence. The CDR3 contains 14 residues. The V gene's germline CDR1 is KGHSH and CDR2 LQKENI. Germline trimming cut 2 bases from V and 8 bases from J; bases unmatched to any gene: 4. The record originates from a study of blood T cell repertoires in COVID-19. Up to 2 weeks before entering the study, exposed participants had met a COVID-19 case. TCRdb's table, derived via immunoSEQ multiplex PCR, lists solely in-frame clones and lacks some. The sample lists around 330,000 clones; around 85% were seen once. The chain has TRBV18 and TRBJ1-4, with TRBD1 matching 8 bases. The sequence was collected from a woman aged 25 to 45 who had been exposed to COVID-19. Sequenced: PBMCs or T cells enriched from blood (not recorded which). The CDR3 sequence is CASSPSQGGEKLFF. CDR3 nucleotide sequence: TGTGCCAGCTCACCATCACAGGGGGGAGAAAAACTGTTTTTT.